The entry that follows covers one T cell receptor (beta chain) sequence. Authors' processing steps: Reference gene primer amplification yielded estimated nucleated cell counts. Assay: immunoSEQ multiplex PCR; the TCRdb copy retains only in-frame clones and omits some. V and J calls and clone size are copied from that table; D and trimming were computed from the DNA. This repertoire shows 85,000 to 90,000 clones, roughly 82% found once; its top ten account for 25%. The sample belongs to a study of blood T cell repertoires in COVID-19. Background on the study: Sample material is recorded as cDNA or gDNA derived from T cells, B-cell-depleted T cells, or PBMCs.

Germline V gives CDR1 LNHDA, CDR2 SQIVND (reference sequence). The CDR3 covers 14 residues. V was clipped by 3 bases and J by 2 bases; unmatched bases: 1. The genes are TRBV19 and TRBJ2-1; 7 bases map to TRBD2. Sequencing was done on a sample of peripheral blood. This receptor was obtained from a human donor in a cohort sampled during active COVID-19. The CDR3 sequence: CASSMLAAYNEQFF. The DNA of the CDR3 is TGTGCCAGTAGTATGCTAGCGGCCTACAATGAGCAGTTCTTC.